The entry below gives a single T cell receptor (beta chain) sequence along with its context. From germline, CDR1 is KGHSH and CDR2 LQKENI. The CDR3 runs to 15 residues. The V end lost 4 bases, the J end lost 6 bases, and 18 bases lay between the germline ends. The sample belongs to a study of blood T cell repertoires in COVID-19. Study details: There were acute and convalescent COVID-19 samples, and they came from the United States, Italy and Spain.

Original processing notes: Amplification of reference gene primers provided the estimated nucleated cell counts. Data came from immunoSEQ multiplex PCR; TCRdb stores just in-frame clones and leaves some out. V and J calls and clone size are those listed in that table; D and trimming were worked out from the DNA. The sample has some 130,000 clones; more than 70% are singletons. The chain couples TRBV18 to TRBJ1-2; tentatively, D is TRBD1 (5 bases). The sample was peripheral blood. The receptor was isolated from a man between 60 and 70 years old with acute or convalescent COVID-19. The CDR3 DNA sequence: TGTGCCAGCTCACTTGGGGCAGGCCACCCAGATGGCTACACCTTC. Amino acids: CASSLGAGHPDGYTF.